This note documents a single TCR beta chain sequence. Ten or more counts support this clonotype. Which antigen it targets is not known. Within one base of it there is no much larger clone, and no base qualities were kept. These data come from a study of early T cells in non-severe SARS-CoV-2 infection (dated by TCRdb to the early 2020s). Background on the whole study: TCR sequencing used bulk RNA from unsorted whole blood, so alpha and beta chains could not be paired. The research as a whole found: Matching against VDJdb was skewed toward anti-spike CD8 responses, likely underestimated virus-specific expansions, and missed private and CD4 specificities.

Library method: 5' RACE. Sequenced on a NextSeq 500. The TCR library protocol attached unique molecular identifiers to individual cDNA molecules to correct for sequencing error and PCR bias. Sequencing covered both TCR alpha and beta chains, and within each sample the abundances of alpha and beta sequences were tightly co-correlated. Per the original workflow: Decombinator V4 was used to annotate the V gene, J gene and CDR3 of the TCR sequences. TCRs were defined as expanded if a significant change between any two time points was detected under a Poisson model with p below 0.0001. Abundances of TCRs were expressed as counts per million after normalisation to the total number of TCRs sequenced in each sample. TRAV1-2 paired with TRAJ12, TRAJ20 or TRAJ33 defined MAIT TCRs, while TRAV10 paired with TRAJ18 defined iNKT TCRs. VDJdb, accessed 1 November 2021, was searched for CMV, EBV and SARS-CoV-2 annotated TCRs, with TCRs annotated for multiple antigens excluded. TCRdb cleaned the public reads at Q25 with fastp, built clones with MiXCR and kept in-frame beta chains. Every distinct CDR3 protein forms one entry, paired with its most common genes and DNA. The V and J calls were not made by the authors but by TCRdb's processing. This sample lists 68,000 or so distinct CDR3 sequences; 9% to 15% were detected once. Clones ranked in the top ten supply around 1.7% of the sample.

The study was a case-control design nested within a healthcare worker cohort in London, UK, with weekly nasopharyngeal swab PCR tests and blood sampling. Healthcare workers were enrolled in the week of the UK lockdown, from 23 to 31 March 2020, and were followed every week for up to about 16 weeks. According to the germline V gene, CDR1 reads WSHSY and CDR2 reads SAAADI. At the junction V is shortened by 10 bases and J by 8 bases, with 17 bases in between. The cysteine opens and the phenylalanine closes a CDR3 of 12 amino acids. Only the CDR3 part of the read is kept: 36 bases, read in frame from the first base.

This chain is built from TRBV10-2 and TRBJ1-2; perhaps TRBD1 is the D gene, with 5 bases matching. Specimen: whole blood. The TCR was taken from an adult who was a healthcare worker with PCR-confirmed SARS-CoV-2 infection or an uninfected control (not recorded which). The CDR3 in this case is CATKTVGGGYTF. The bases are TGCGCCACAAAGACAGTGGGTGGAGGCTACACCTTC.